These 29 T cell receptor beta chains originate from one sample sequenced in a study of T cell responses to AZD1222 COVID-19 vaccine. Profiled with immunoSEQ multiplex PCR; TCRdb holds only in-frame clones, not every one. The data contain 150,000 to 200,000 clones, 75% to 90% of them seen just once; the ten biggest clones take up approximately 2.5%. The sequences come from peripheral blood, collected on day 0 of MenACWY control vaccination. Receptors were obtained from an adult in good health.

The chain uses TRBV27 and TRBJ2-5; 8 positions match TRBD1. This CDR3 has 14 amino acids. Germline CDR1 reads MNHEY; CDR2 reads SMNVEV (reference sequence). J gave up 4 bases and V 7 bases, and 8 bases lay outside the gene matches. In DNA form, the CDR3 reads TGTGCCAGCACCGACAGGGGAGGCGGAGAGACCCAGTACTTC. This sequence encodes CASTDRGGGETQYF.

The CDR3 nucleotides are TGTGCCTTAAACCCGGGGACAGCCTACGAGCAGTACTTC. Protein: CALNPGTAYEQYF. The gene calls are TRBV30 and TRBJ2-7; 7 positions agree with TRBD1. Germline CDR1 GTSNPN, CDR2 SVGIG (reference sequence). The CDR3 loop spans 13 amino acids. Losses at the gene ends were 7 bases for V and 2 bases for J; bases not matched to a gene: 8.

This sequence joins TRBV30 and TRBJ2-5; D might be TRBD2 (6 bases). V lost 2 bases to trimming and J lost 4 bases, with 17 bases between them. From germline, CDR1 is GTSNPN and CDR2 SVGIG (reference sequence). The CDR3 is made up of 15 amino acids. In nucleotides, the CDR3 is TGTGCCTGGAGTCCCCCGGGACTCCTCCGAGAGACCCAGTACTTC. The encoded protein is CAWSPPGLLRETQYF.

The CDR3 DNA reads TGTGCCAGCAGCTTAAACCGAAGACAGGGAGGTGGCTACACCTTC. Its protein is CASSLNRRQGGGYTF. The chain carries TRBV7-2 and TRBJ1-2; 7 nucleotides align to TRBD1. J lost 7 bases, V lost 2 bases, and 10 bases had no gene match. The CDR3 spans 15 residues. Germline V gives CDR1 SGHTA, CDR2 FQGNSA.

The rearrangement uses TRBV20-1 and TRBJ2-7, with D unclear. Per germline, CDR1 DFQATT and CDR2 SNEGSKA (reference sequence). V lost 7 bases and J lost 5, with 9 bases in between. The CDR3 contains 10 residues. The CDR3 loop is CSVRQNEQYF. The CDR3 DNA follows: TGCAGTGTCCGTCAGAACGAGCAGTACTTC.

For the CDR3, the DNA is TGTGCCAGCAGCCGAGGGGGCCAGGGAGAGACCCAGTACTTC. It codes for CASSRGGQGETQYF. The rearrangement joins TRBV7-3 to TRBJ2-5; TRBD1 matches at 7 bases. This CDR3 has 14 amino acids. In germline, CDR1 is SGHTA, CDR2 FQGTGA. The trim removed 5 bases at V and 4 bases at J, leaving 7 bases unmatched.

The V gene is TRBV9, the J gene TRBJ1-6; D is possibly TRBD1 (5 bases). The CDR3 has 14 residues. From germline, CDR1 is SGDLS and CDR2 YYNGEE. Trimming removed 0 bases from V and 7 bases from J, with 8 bases in between. The CDR3 reads CASSVVGDNSPLHF. CDR3 nucleotides: TGTGCCAGCAGCGTAGTTGGGGACAATTCACCCCTCCACTTT.

CDR3 nucleotides: TGTGCCAGCAGCCAAGGGCAGGGGAATCAGCCCCAGCATTTT. Translated, it gives CASSQGQGNQPQHF. The chain couples TRBV3-1 (or the pseudogene TRBV3-2) to TRBJ1-5, with D possibly matching TRBD1 (6 bases). V gave up 1 base and J gave up 4 bases, with 8 bases separating them. The CDR3 length is 14 residues. Germline values: CDR1 LGHDT, CDR2 YNNKEL (reference sequence).

For the CDR3, the DNA is TGCGCCAGCAGCGCTGGACAGGGAATAAACACTGAAGCTTTCTTT. This encodes CASSAGQGINTEAFF. The rearrangement joins TRBV5-1 to TRBJ1-1; 8 bases map to TRBD1. The CDR3 runs to 15 residues. The trim removed 4 bases at V and 2 bases at J, leaving 7 bases unmatched. Germline V gives CDR1 SGHRS, CDR2 YFSETQ.

The chain couples TRBV18 to TRBJ2-1; D possibly corresponds to TRBD1 (5 bases). Between the trimmed V and J ends, which lost 6 bases and 9 bases, there was a span of 9 bases. This CDR3 has 11 residues. CDR1 is KGHSH, CDR2 LQKENI, per germline. CDR3 loop: CASSHRGEQFF. In DNA, the CDR3 is TGTGCCAGCTCCCATAGGGGTGAGCAGTTCTTC.

The chain is built from TRBV29-1 and TRBJ2-6; TRBD1 or TRBD2 may be the D gene (5 bases each). The CDR3 is 14 amino acids. Trimming took off 7 bases at V and 1 base at J, with 11 bases between the two ends. CDR1 and CDR2 from the germline V gene are SQVTM and ANQGSEA. CDR3 nucleotides: TGCAGCGCCGAAGAGGGGTCTGGGGCCAACGTCCTGACTTTC. Protein: CSAEEGSGANVLTF.

The V gene is TRBV6-1, the J gene TRBJ2-3; D remains unclear. CDR1 MNHNS and CDR2 SASEGT come from the germline V gene. There are 16 residues in the CDR3. V lost 4 bases and J lost 1, with 15 bases in between. CDR3: CASSGSRGPGTDTQYF. CDR3 nucleotide sequence: TGTGCCAGCAGTGGATCCAGAGGACCCGGCACAGATACGCAGTATTTT.

This chain links TRBV9 with TRBJ2-1; 7 bases are a match to TRBD2. The CDR3 extends over 15 amino acids. Germline CDR1 is SGDLS and CDR2 is YYNGEE. V trimming: 2 bases; J trimming: 0 bases; junction bases outside the gene matches: 2. CDR3 bases: TGTGCCAGCAGCGTGCGGGGGAGCTCCTACAATGAGCAGTTCTTC. Protein: CASSVRGSSYNEQFF.

V and J are TRBV9 and TRBJ1-6, with D tentatively TRBD1 (5 bases). Trimming removed 0 bases at V and 12 bases at J, with 13 bases between. Germline V CDR1 and CDR2: SGDLS, YYNGEE. The CDR3 consists of 14 residues. The CDR3 bases are TGTGCCAGCAGCGTAGACGGGGGAAGGGAACCCCTCCACTTT. Translating it yields CASSVDGGREPLHF.

The sample holds one count of this clone. The V call is TRBV23-1, the J call TRBJ1-5; D ambiguous. TRBV23-1 is reported as an ORF; its role is uncertain. The V and J ends lost 0 bases and 3 bases respectively, with 15 bases between them. CDR3 size: 17 residues. CDR3 residues: CASSQSSPMGFNQPQHF. Here the CDR3 DNA reads TGCGCCAGCAGTCAATCGAGCCCCATGGGATTCAATCAGCCCCAGCATTTT.

This clone occurred a few times. The CDR3 protein is CASSLGREVTEAFF. DNA of the CDR3: TGTGCCAGCAGCTTAGGCAGGGAGGTCACTGAAGCTTTCTTT. The chain recombines TRBV7-9 with TRBJ1-1; maybe TRBD1 (5 bases). V was shortened by 1 base and J by 4 bases, with 10 bases between the two germline ends. The CDR3 totals 14 residues. The germline V gene has CDR1 SEHNR and CDR2 FQNEAQ (reference sequence).

J is TRBJ1-2 and V is TRBV9, with TRBD1 identical over 8 bases. The V segment lost 3 bases and the J segment 8 bases; nucleotides outside the gene matches: 9. This CDR3 spans 14 amino acids. Germline-derived CDR1 and CDR2 are SGDLS and YYNGEE. The CDR3 loop is CASSDPTGAGGYTF. DNA of the CDR3: TGTGCCAGCAGCGACCCGACAGGGGCAGGCGGCTACACCTTC. The variable domain in full, completed from reference TRBV9 and TRBJ1-2, reads DSGVTQTPKHLITATGQRVTLRCSPRSGDLSVYWYQQSLDQGLQFLIQYYNGEERAKGNILERFSAQQFPDLHSELNLSSLELGDSALYFCASSDPTGAGGYTFGSGTRLTVV.

This clone came up once. The CDR3 DNA reads TGTGCCAGCAGTCCCCGGGAGGGGCTGAGCAATGAGCAGTTCTTC. This translates into CASSPREGLSNEQFF. V and J are TRBV7-9 and TRBJ2-1; TRBD2 matches at 8 bases. The CDR3 is 15 residues long. V shed 6 bases and J 6 bases; nucleotides not matched to a gene: 10. Germline CDR1 SEHNR, CDR2 FQNEAQ (reference sequence).

This chain links TRBV6-1 with TRBJ2-7; 8 positions agree with TRBD1. Trimming at V came to 0 bases and at J to 1 base, leaving 5 bases not matched to a gene. The CDR3 has 16 amino acids. The germline gives CDR1 MNHNS, CDR2 SASEGT. CDR3 protein: CASSEATGGPSYEQYF. The DNA for the CDR3 is TGTGCCAGCAGTGAAGCCACAGGGGGGCCTTCCTACGAGCAGTACTTC.

This chain connects TRBV28 to TRBJ2-1; TRBD2 matches at 10 bases. The trim removed 5 bases at V and 5 bases at J, leaving 9 bases unmatched. Germline V gives CDR1 MDHEN, CDR2 SYDVKM. The CDR3 covers 16 residues. The CDR3: CASSPHTSGNDNEQFF. CDR3 DNA: TGTGCCAGCAGTCCACACACTAGCGGGAACGACAATGAGCAGTTCTTC.

The chain is built from TRBV27 and TRBJ2-2; 8 nucleotides align to TRBD1. The CDR3 extends over 16 amino acids. CDR1 is MNHEY and CDR2 is SMNVEV in the germline V gene (reference sequence). The V and J ends lost 1 base and 4 bases, in that order; junction bases with no gene match: 5. Here the CDR3 reads CASSLFVGQVTGELFF. The CDR3, as DNA: TGTGCCAGCAGTTTATTCGTGGGACAGGTCACCGGGGAGCTGTTTTTT.

The rearrangement links TRBV4-2 to TRBJ2-3, with D possibly TRBD2 on 5 matching bases. CDR3 size: 17 residues. Germline V gene lookup returns CDR1 LGHNA and CDR2 YNFKEQ. Trimming cost V 4 bases and J 0 bases, with 17 bases left between them. This CDR3 reads CASSPAMSGSSTDTQYF. DNA of the CDR3: TGTGCCAGCAGCCCCGCCATGAGCGGCTCTAGCACAGATACGCAGTATTTT.

The rearrangement uses TRBV5-6 and TRBJ1-5; perhaps TRBD1 as D (5 bases). The CDR3 is 17 amino acids. V was clipped by 0 bases and J by 3 bases, with 16 bases between them. Per germline, CDR1 SGHDT and CDR2 YYEEEE. The CDR3 nucleotides are TGTGCCAGCAGCTTGGGCCCGGGACGTTTAGACAATCAGCCCCAGCATTTT. Protein product: CASSLGPGRLDNQPQHF.

This clone occurred once. J is TRBJ1-2 and V is TRBV19; D perhaps matches TRBD1 (6 bases). This CDR3 has 17 residues. CDR1 and CDR2 (germline): LNHDA, SQIVND (reference sequence). The germline V and J ends were trimmed by 5 bases and 2 bases, with 21 bases remaining between them. The CDR3 bases are TGTGCCAGTAGTTTATCATCGTTACAGGGAGTGAACTATGGCTACACCTTC. Protein sequence: CASSLSSLQGVNYGYTF.

There are a few counts of this clone. The V and J genes are TRBV12-5 and TRBJ2-1; TRBD1 might be the D (6 bases). V was clipped by 3 bases and J by 12 bases, with 12 bases between them. This CDR3 comprises 12 residues. CDR1 is LGHNT, CDR2 FRNRAP, per germline. CDR3 nucleotides: TGTGCTAGTGGTTTAGACGGACAGCGGCAGTTCTTC. Translation gives CASGLDGQRQFF.

The chain recombines TRBV28 with TRBJ2-3; 9 bases align to TRBD2. The CDR3 has 15 residues. J gave up 5 bases and V 1 base, and 4 bases lay outside the gene matches. Per germline, CDR1 MDHEN and CDR2 SYDVKM. Here the CDR3 reads CASSLLREGQDTQYF. The CDR3 nucleotides read TGTGCCAGCAGTTTATTGCGGGAGGGGCAAGATACGCAGTATTTT.

The chain combines TRBV14 with TRBJ2-5; 8 bases align to TRBD2. V lost 0 bases to trimming and J lost 2 bases; unmatched junction nucleotides: 5. CDR1 and CDR2 (germline): SGHDN, FVKESK. CDR3 length: 16 residues. CDR3 sequence: CASSQERTSRQETQYF. The DNA of the CDR3 is TGTGCCAGCAGCCAAGAACGGACTAGCCGTCAAGAGACCCAGTACTTC. Supplemented by reference TRBV14 and TRBJ2-5, the full variable domain reads EAGVTQFPSHSVIEKGQTVTLRCDPISGHDNLYWYRRVMGKEIKFLLHFVKESKQDESGMPNNRFLAERTGGTYSTLKVQPAELEDSGVYFCASSQERTSRQETQYFGPGTRLLVL.

The CDR3 sequence is CASRTGDYGYTF. The CDR3 DNA is TGTGCCAGCAGGACAGGGGACTATGGCTACACCTTC. The chain joins TRBV9 to TRBJ1-2; 8 nucleotides agree with TRBD1. The CDR3 covers 12 residues. Germline V CDR1 and CDR2: SGDLS, YYNGEE. V gave up 5 bases and J gave up 3 bases; unmatched junction bases: 0.

This sequence joins TRBV4-1 and TRBJ1-2; D gene unclear. The CDR3 runs to 16 residues. Germline V gene lookup returns CDR1 MGHRA and CDR2 YSYEKL. Trimming removed 0 bases at V and 9 bases at J, with 20 bases between. In DNA, the CDR3 is TGCGCCAGCAGCCAAGAAATAAACGTTCCTAACAAGCGCTACACCTTC. It codes for CASSQEINVPNKRYTF.